The 17 T cell receptor beta chains below come from one sample, sequenced in a study of T cells after yellow fever vaccination. TCRdb itself ran the 5' RACE reads through MiXCR, one entry per CDR3 protein. The sample has 250,000 to 300,000 distinct CDR3 sequences, 10% to 15% seen once. The sample was CD4+ T cells sorted from PBMCs, taken 45 days after the yellow fever booster vaccination. These receptors were collected from a man aged 25 to 45 who received the YFV17D yellow fever vaccine.

The chain employs TRBV7-9 and TRBJ2-1, with no clear D. The CDR3 is 13 residues long. Germline-derived CDR1 and CDR2 are SEHNR and FQNEAQ (reference sequence). V dropped 3 bases and J dropped 6 bases, with 9 bases sitting between them. The DNA for the CDR3 is TGTGCCAGCAGCTTTCTTTTGACCAATGAGCAGTTCTTC. Its protein product is CASSFLLTNEQFF.

This clonotype was counted at least ten times. The chain is built from TRBV4-3 and TRBJ2-1; D might be TRBD2 (5 bases). The V end was cut by 0 bases, the J end by 10 bases, with 13 bases between. The CDR3 totals 14 residues. The germline CDR1 and CDR2 sequences are LGHNA and YSLEER. The CDR3 reads CASSQDLLPGEQFF. In DNA form, the CDR3 reads TGCGCCAGCAGCCAAGATCTACTTCCGGGGGAGCAGTTCTTC.

The chain combines TRBV20-1 with TRBJ2-3, with a weak D call TRBD2 (6 bases). The CDR3 totals 16 residues. The V and J ends lost 1 base and 6 bases respectively, with 20 bases between them. The germline V gene has CDR1 DFQATT and CDR2 SNEGSKA (reference sequence). CDR3: CSARGPLGAGRDTQYF. CDR3 nucleotide sequence: TGCAGTGCTAGAGGCCCCCTGGGCGCGGGGAGGGATACGCAGTATTTT.

The table lists this clonotype with many counts. This chain connects TRBV12-3 or TRBV12-4 to TRBJ1-5, with TRBD1 matching over 8 bases. V trimming: 6 bases; J trimming: 7 bases; junction bases outside the gene matches: 11. This CDR3 is built from 15 residues. CDR3 nucleotide sequence: TGTGCCAGCAGGGGACAGGCAACGAAAGGCCAGCCCCAGCATTTT. This codes for CASRGQATKGQPQHF.

The chain carries TRBV7-2 and TRBJ2-3; TRBD2 matches 11 bases. Germline-derived CDR1 and CDR2 are SGHTA and FQGNSA. The length of the CDR3 is 16 residues. The V and J ends lost 5 bases and 4 bases, in that order; junction bases with no gene match: 8. The CDR3 nucleotides are TGTGCCAGCAGCCCAGCCCTAGCGGGAGGCGCAGATACGCAGTATTTT. It is translated as CASSPALAGGADTQYF.

The chain is built from TRBV7-2 and TRBJ2-1; a weak D match, TRBD2 (6 bases). Trimming removed 3 bases at V and 5 bases at J, with 8 bases between. The CDR3 is 13 amino acids. Germline V gene lookup returns CDR1 SGHTA and CDR2 FQGNSA. The CDR3 bases are TGTGCCAGCAGCTTTTTAGCGGACAATGAGCAGTTCTTC. Translation: CASSFLADNEQFF.

This chain joins TRBV7-9 and TRBJ2-7; the match to TRBD1 covers 11 bases. The CDR3 spans 15 residues. CDR1 SEHNR and CDR2 FQNEAQ come from the germline V gene (reference sequence). Trimming cost V 1 base and J 5 bases; bases outside gene matches: 4. This CDR3 reads CASSLGDRGFDEQYF. The CDR3 nucleotides are TGTGCCAGCAGCTTAGGGGACAGGGGGTTCGACGAGCAGTACTTC.

This clonotype came up a few times. The J gene is TRBJ2-5, the V gene TRBV20-1, with D possibly matching TRBD2 (5 bases). Germline V CDR1 and CDR2: DFQATT, SNEGSKA (reference sequence). V lost 0 bases and J 1 base, leaving 12 bases between the germline ends. CDR3 length equals 15 residues. CDR3 in DNA: TGCAGTGCTAGAGATATCGGTAGCGTCCAAGAGACCCAGTACTTC. This sequence encodes CSARDIGSVQETQYF.

This clonotype was counted a few times. CDR3 nucleotides: TGCGCCAGCAGCTTGGGCAGACCCACAGATACGCAGTATTTT. Translated, it gives CASSLGRPTDTQYF. The chain carries TRBV5-1 and TRBJ2-3; D remains unclear. The CDR3 sequence is 14 residues long. With 0 bases removed from V and 2 bases from J, the gap between germline ends came to 7 bases. CDR1 is SGHRS and CDR2 is YFSETQ in the germline V gene.

This clonotype was observed a handful of times. Written as DNA, the CDR3 is TGTGCCATCAGGGGCGGGCCCTACAATGAGCAGTTCTTC. Its translation: CAIRGGPYNEQFF. V is TRBV10-3 and J is TRBJ2-1; possible D gene TRBD2, 5 bases. V lost 6 bases and J lost 2, with 8 bases in between. From germline, CDR1 is ENHRY and CDR2 SYGVKD. The CDR3 is 13 amino acids.

This clonotype appeared a few times. The chain is built from TRBV5-5 and TRBJ2-5; D is perhaps TRBD1 (6 bases). Germline V lookup: CDR1 SGHKS, CDR2 YYEKEE (reference sequence). The V and J ends lost 0 bases and 5 bases respectively, with 17 bases between them. The CDR3 has 16 residues. CDR3 sequence (DNA): TGTGCCAGCAGCTTGGATGGGGGCAGGGCATGGGAGACCCAGTACTTC. It codes for CASSLDGGRAWETQYF.

This rearrangement joins TRBV4-3 to TRBJ2-1; 7 positions match TRBD2. CDR3 length equals 14 residues. Germline assignment: CDR1 LGHNA and CDR2 YSLEER. Losses at the gene ends were 0 bases for V and 9 bases for J; bases not matched to a gene: 5. CDR3 in amino acids: CASSQDWREREQFF. The CDR3 nucleotides are TGCGCCAGCAGCCAAGATTGGCGGGAGCGTGAGCAGTTCTTC.

The rearrangement links TRBV29-1 to TRBJ2-1; D perhaps matches TRBD1 (5 bases). Germline lookup yields CDR1 SQVTM and CDR2 ANQGSEA. V was cut by 4 bases and J by 4 bases, with 8 bases left in between. This CDR3 spans 12 amino acids. The CDR3 region is CSVGDRYNEQFF. The CDR3 DNA reads as TGCAGCGTTGGCGACAGATACAATGAGCAGTTCTTC.

The chain couples TRBV18 to TRBJ2-3; D not resolved. Trimming removed 3 bases at V and 4 bases at J, with 14 bases between. Germline CDR1 KGHSH, CDR2 LQKENI. The CDR3 runs 15 residues. The CDR3 sequence: CASSPDPSRPDTQYF. CDR3 nucleotide sequence: TGTGCCAGCTCACCGGACCCCAGTCGCCCAGATACGCAGTATTTT.

This clonotype was observed a handful of times. The chain recombines TRBV28 with TRBJ1-1; TRBD1 agrees at 8 bases. V gave up 5 bases and J gave up 2 bases; unmatched junction bases: 10. Per the germline V gene, CDR1 is MDHEN and CDR2 is SYDVKM. The CDR3 runs to 16 residues. CDR3 DNA: TGTGCCAGCAGTCCCTCCCTCGGACAGGGCAACACTGAAGCTTTCTTT. Protein sequence: CASSPSLGQGNTEAFF.

V and J are TRBV2 and TRBJ1-5, with 7 bases lining up with TRBD1. CDR1 SNHLY and CDR2 FYNNEI come from the germline V gene. The CDR3 has 14 amino acids. Trimming removed 6 bases from V and 3 bases from J; junction bases left unmatched: 5. The CDR3 DNA sequence: TGTGCCAGCAGGGAACAGGGGAACAATCAGCCCCAGCATTTT. Protein product: CASREQGNNQPQHF.

This clonotype was recorded at least ten times. The chain couples TRBV18 to TRBJ2-5, with 7 bases fitting TRBD2. The junction had 6 bases not matched to a gene; V was cut back by 3 bases and J by 5 bases. Germline CDR1 and CDR2: KGHSH and LQKENI. The CDR3 length is 14 residues. The CDR3 bases are TGTGCCAGCTCACCGCCGACTAGCCGTGAGACCCAGTACTTC. Translated, it gives CASSPPTSRETQYF.